One sample yielded the 24 T cell receptor beta chains listed below, sequenced in a study of OX40 agonist ivuxolimab in advanced cancers. Some clones are missing from TCRdb's copy, which holds only in-frame ones; the method was immunoSEQ multiplex PCR. The table lists under 70,000 clones, under 95% of them singletons. The sample here was CD4+ or CD8+ T cells sorted from blood, taken in a trial of the OX40 agonist ivuxolimab. The receptor source for this set is an adult with an advanced solid tumor such as melanoma, head and neck, liver or kidney cancer.

A single count supports this clone. The V gene is TRBV28, the J gene TRBJ2-7; a possible D gene is TRBD2 (5 bases). The germline gives CDR1 MDHEN, CDR2 SYDVKM. V lost 10 bases to trimming and J lost 7 bases, with 17 bases between them. This CDR3 region has 12 residues. CDR3 in amino acids: CAIDGRTGEQYF. CDR3 sequence (DNA): TGTGCCATCGACGGCCGAACGGGGGAGCAGTACTTC.

CDR3 in DNA: TGTGCCAGCAGTTACTCCGGGACTGCCAGTTCCATTACTTACGAGCAGTACTTC. It codes for CASSYSGTASSITYEQYF. The chain has TRBV27 and TRBJ2-7, with TRBD2 as a possible D gene (6 bases). This CDR3 has 18 residues. Germline V CDR1 and CDR2: MNHEY, SMNVEV (reference sequence). Trimming removed 4 bases from V and 4 bases from J, with 26 bases in between.

V gene TRBV6-1 combines with J gene TRBJ2-3; D gene ambiguous. Trimming shortened V by 6 bases and J by 0 bases, and 10 bases separated the two germline ends. Germline assignment: CDR1 MNHNS and CDR2 SASEGT. This CDR3 has 14 amino acids. CDR3 DNA: TGTGCCAGCAGCACGGCCATTAGCACAGATACGCAGTATTTT. It encodes CASSTAISTDTQYF.

The chain is built from TRBV29-1 and TRBJ1-2; the D is unclear. This CDR3 comprises 12 residues. Germline lookup yields CDR1 SQVTM and CDR2 ANQGSEA. The germline V and J ends were trimmed by 6 bases and 6 bases, with 14 bases remaining between them. Written as DNA, the CDR3 is TGCAGCGTGGGTGGGATGGGCCATGGCTACACCTTC. It translates to CSVGGMGHGYTF.

The chain is built from TRBV6-5 and TRBJ2-7; D is undetermined. CDR1 and CDR2 (germline): MNHEY, SVGAGI. V was trimmed by 6 bases and J by 7 bases, leaving 13 bases between them. The CDR3 consists of 12 residues. CDR3 in DNA: TGTGCCAGCAGCACACAGTCTGGGGAGCAGTACTTC. It yields the protein CASSTQSGEQYF.

This chain connects TRBV10-2 to TRBJ1-5; 8 nucleotides agree with TRBD1. The CDR3 covers 15 residues. CDR1 and CDR2 (germline): WSHSY, SAAADI. Trimming removed 2 bases from V and 5 bases from J; junction bases left unmatched: 5. Here the CDR3 DNA reads TGCGCCAGCAGTGAGACAGGGGGGGACCATCAGCCCCAGCATTTT. Translated: CASSETGGDHQPQHF.

The CDR3: CASSSGGYDGETQYF. The CDR3 nucleotides are TGCGCCAGCAGCTCCGGGGGTTACGATGGAGAGACCCAGTACTTC. The rearrangement uses TRBV5-1 and TRBJ2-5; perhaps TRBD2 as D (6 bases). Germline lookup yields CDR1 SGHRS and CDR2 YFSETQ. Deletions cut 3 bases from V and 4 bases from J, with 16 bases between. The CDR3 is 15 residues long.

The CDR3 DNA is TGTGCCACCAGCAGAGATTTTGGTACTAGCACAGATACGCAGTATTTT. Its translation: CATSRDFGTSTDTQYF. The rearrangement joins TRBV15 to TRBJ2-3; D not certain. The CDR3 contains 16 residues. V lost 0 bases and J lost 0, with 10 bases in between. Per germline, CDR1 LNHNV and CDR2 YYDKDF (reference sequence).

The chain recombines TRBV6-1 with TRBJ2-7; TRBD1 matches 9 bases. This CDR3 spans 15 amino acids. The germline gives CDR1 MNHNS, CDR2 SASEGT. The J segment lost 3 bases and the V segment lost 6 bases, leaving 9 bases of the junction unmatched. The CDR3 here is CASSQTGQGLYEQYF. As DNA, the CDR3 is TGTGCCAGCAGCCAGACGGGACAGGGTCTCTACGAGCAGTACTTC.

The rearrangement uses TRBV4-1 and TRBJ2-7; a weak D match, TRBD1 (7 bases). V was cut by 0 bases and J by 7 bases, with 16 bases left in between. The CDR3 has 15 residues. The germline gives CDR1 MGHRA, CDR2 YSYEKL. CDR3 loop: CASSQDPMTGREQYF. CDR3 bases: TGCGCCAGCAGCCAAGATCCGATGACAGGGAGGGAGCAGTACTTC.

This chain joins TRBV30 and TRBJ2-1; 8 nucleotides agree with TRBD2. Per germline, CDR1 GTSNPN and CDR2 SVGIG (reference sequence). This CDR3 contains 14 residues. The junction had 6 bases not matched to a gene; V was cut back by 8 bases and J by 0 bases. The CDR3 sequence is CAISGDTSYNEQFF. The CDR3 bases are TGTGCCATTAGCGGGGACACCTCCTACAATGAGCAGTTCTTC.

The table lists this clone with a count of one. The V gene is TRBV27, the J gene TRBJ2-7; D remains unclear. The CDR3 has 13 residues. Trimming cost V 2 bases and J 1 base, with 6 bases left between them. Germline loops: CDR1 MNHEY, CDR2 SMNVEV (reference sequence). In DNA form, the CDR3 reads TGTGCCAGCAGTTTAGGCCGATCCTACGAGCAGTACTTC. This gives the protein CASSLGRSYEQYF.

V usage is TRBV7-8 and J usage is TRBJ2-7, with D possibly being TRBD2 (5 bases). Trimming removed 5 bases from V and 7 bases from J, with 21 bases in between. The CDR3 totals 15 residues. Germline CDR1 and CDR2: SGHVS and FQNEAQ. As DNA, the CDR3 is TGTGCCAGCAGCGCCCTAATCACCGGTGAGGGTGAGCAGTACTTC. Translating it yields CASSALITGEGEQYF.

The J gene is TRBJ2-7, the V gene TRBV7-8; weak D call: TRBD2 (6 bases). Trimming took off 2 bases at V and 2 bases at J, with 13 bases between the two ends. Germline V CDR1 and CDR2: SGHVS, FQNEAQ. The CDR3 covers 15 residues. This CDR3 is CASSLFGGATYEQYF. In nucleotides, the CDR3 is TGTGCCAGCAGCTTATTCGGAGGGGCTACCTACGAGCAGTACTTC.

The V call is TRBV30, the J call TRBJ2-5, with D hard to call. The CDR3 has 14 residues. V lost 2 bases, J lost 1 base, and 11 bases lay in between. CDR1 GTSNPN and CDR2 SVGIG come from the germline V gene (reference sequence). This CDR3 reads CAWSPAVSQETQYF. The CDR3 region has the DNA TGTGCCTGGAGTCCGGCCGTGTCCCAAGAGACCCAGTACTTC.

The rearrangement links TRBV2 to TRBJ2-3; no clear D. The CDR3 has 11 amino acids. The ends were cut back, 9 bases at V and 2 bases at J, with 6 bases in the middle. The V gene's germline CDR1 is SNHLY and CDR2 FYNNEI. The CDR3: CARSHTDTQYF. CDR3 DNA: TGTGCCAGATCTCACACAGATACGCAGTATTTT.

The rearrangement links TRBV9 to TRBJ1-1; D might be TRBD1 (6 bases). V was cut by 2 bases and J by 4 bases, with 15 bases left in between. The CDR3 is 15 residues long. Germline assignment: CDR1 SGDLS and CDR2 YYNGEE. CDR3 nucleotides: TGTGCCAGCAGCGTGTCTCCGGGGGCGCGCACTGAAGCTTTCTTT. This encodes CASSVSPGARTEAFF.

The rearrangement uses TRBV10-2 and TRBJ1-2; no definite D call. Trimming removed 2 bases from V and 5 bases from J, with 9 bases in between. The CDR3 totals 13 residues. The V gene's germline CDR1 is WSHSY and CDR2 SAAADI. CDR3 sequence reads: CASSEGYLYGYTF. In DNA, the CDR3 is TGCGCCAGCAGTGAGGGCTATCTATATGGCTACACCTTC.

The chain joins TRBV5-5 to TRBJ1-5, with D perhaps matching TRBD1 (5 bases). Germline V lookup: CDR1 SGHKS, CDR2 YYEKEE (reference sequence). Between the trimmed V and J ends, which lost 3 bases and 3 bases, there was a span of 7 bases. CDR3 length equals 13 residues. CDR3 amino acids: CASSSGANQPQHF. CDR3 coding DNA: TGTGCCAGCAGCTCCGGGGCCAATCAGCCCCAGCATTTT.

The CDR3 spells CAWSVPLTYNEQFF. In DNA form, the CDR3 reads TGTGCCTGGAGTGTACCCTTAACCTACAATGAGCAGTTCTTC. The chain joins TRBV30 to TRBJ2-1; D unresolved. CDR1 is GTSNPN, CDR2 SVGIG, per germline (reference sequence). The V gene lost 0 bases and the J gene lost 2 bases, with 8 bases spanning the gap. The length of the CDR3 is 14 residues.

CDR3 residues: CASSLRGEVTGGEQFF. In DNA, the CDR3 is TGTGCCAGCAGCCTAAGGGGCGAAGTGACAGGCGGAGAGCAGTTCTTC. The chain employs TRBV7-9 and TRBJ2-1, with a possible D match to TRBD1 (6 bases). Trimming stripped 5 bases from V and 10 bases from J, with 24 bases between. CDR1 is SEHNR and CDR2 is FQNEAQ in the germline V gene (reference sequence). The CDR3 runs to 16 residues.

The rearrangement joins TRBV19 to TRBJ2-7, with 8 bases identical to TRBD2. Trimming removed 5 bases from V and 5 bases from J; junction bases left unmatched: 14. This CDR3 comprises 16 residues. Germline CDR1 and CDR2: LNHDA and SQIVND (reference sequence). The CDR3 DNA is TGTGCCAGTAGTCAAAGGCAGAGCGGGAGAAGGGACGAGCAGTACTTC. It yields the protein CASSQRQSGRRDEQYF.

V and J are TRBV14 and TRBJ1-4; TRBD1 matches 7 bases. There are 16 residues in the CDR3. The germline V gene encodes CDR1 SGHDN and CDR2 FVKESK. Germline trimming cut 5 bases from V and 5 bases from J; bases unmatched to any gene: 11. In DNA, the CDR3 is TGTGCCAGCAGCTTCCACCCACAGGGGAAGAATGAAAAACTGTTTTTT. Residues: CASSFHPQGKNEKLFF.

DNA for the CDR3: TGTGCCAGCAGTGAACGGGGGGTCCGGAGCAATCAGCCCCAGCATTTT. As protein: CASSERGVRSNQPQHF. The chain joins TRBV2 to TRBJ1-5; D may be TRBD1 (5 bases). The CDR3 covers 16 residues. Trimming stripped 2 bases from V and 1 base from J, with 12 bases between. Germline V gene sequence: CDR1 SNHLY, CDR2 FYNNEI.